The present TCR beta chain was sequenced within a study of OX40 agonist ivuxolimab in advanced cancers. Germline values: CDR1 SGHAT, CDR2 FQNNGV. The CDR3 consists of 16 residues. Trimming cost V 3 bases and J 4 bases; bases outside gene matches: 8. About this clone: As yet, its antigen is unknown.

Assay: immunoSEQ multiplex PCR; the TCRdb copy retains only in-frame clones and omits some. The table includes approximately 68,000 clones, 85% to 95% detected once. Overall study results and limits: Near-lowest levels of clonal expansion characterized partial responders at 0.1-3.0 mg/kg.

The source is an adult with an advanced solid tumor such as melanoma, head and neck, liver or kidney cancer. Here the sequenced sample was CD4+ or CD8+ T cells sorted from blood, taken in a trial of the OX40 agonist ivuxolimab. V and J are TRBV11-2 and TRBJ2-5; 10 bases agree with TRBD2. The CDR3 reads CASSLLSGGAGETQYF. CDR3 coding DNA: TGTGCCAGCAGCTTGTTAAGCGGGGGGGCGGGAGAGACCCAGTACTTC.